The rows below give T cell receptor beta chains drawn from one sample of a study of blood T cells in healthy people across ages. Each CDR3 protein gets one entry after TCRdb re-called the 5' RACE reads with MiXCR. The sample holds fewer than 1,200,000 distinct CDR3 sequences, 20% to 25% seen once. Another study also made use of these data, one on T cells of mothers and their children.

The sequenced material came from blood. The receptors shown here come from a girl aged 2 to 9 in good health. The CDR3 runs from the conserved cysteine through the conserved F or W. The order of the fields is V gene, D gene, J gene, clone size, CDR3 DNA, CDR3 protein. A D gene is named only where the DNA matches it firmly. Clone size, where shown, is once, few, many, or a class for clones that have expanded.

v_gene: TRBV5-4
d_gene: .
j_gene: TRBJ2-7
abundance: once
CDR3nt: TGTGCCAGCAGCTTCTCCGGGGATTCCTTGGGATACGAGCAGTACTTC
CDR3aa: CASSFSGDSLGYEQYF

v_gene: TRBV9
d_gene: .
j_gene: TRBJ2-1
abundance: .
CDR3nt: TGTGCCAGCAGCGTAGGCAGACGAGGGGATGAGCAGTTCTTC
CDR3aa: CASSVGRRGDEQFF

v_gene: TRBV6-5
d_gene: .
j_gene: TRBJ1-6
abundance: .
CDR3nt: TGTGCCAGCAGGGCCTATAATTCACCCCTCCACTTT
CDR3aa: CASRAYNSPLHF

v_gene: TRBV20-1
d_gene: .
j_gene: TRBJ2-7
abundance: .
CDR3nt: TGCAGTGCTAGAGTTTCTGAACACGAGCAGTACTTC
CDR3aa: CSARVSEHEQYF

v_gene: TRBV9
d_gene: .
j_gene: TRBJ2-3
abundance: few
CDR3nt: TGTGCCAGCGGAGCGGCAGGCACAGATACGCAGTATTTT
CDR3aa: CASGAAGTDTQYF

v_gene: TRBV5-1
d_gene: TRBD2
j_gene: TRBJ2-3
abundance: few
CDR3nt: TGCGCCAGCGCACCGGGACTAGTTGCCACAGATACGCAGTATTTT
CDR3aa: CASAPGLVATDTQYF

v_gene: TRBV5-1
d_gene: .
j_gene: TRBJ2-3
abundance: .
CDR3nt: TGCGCCAGCACCCGGGAAAGAACAGATACGCAGTATTTT
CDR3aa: CASTRERTDTQYF

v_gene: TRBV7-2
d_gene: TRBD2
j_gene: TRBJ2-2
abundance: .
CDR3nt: TGTGCCAGCAGCTTTCTAGCGGGGGGGAACACCGGGGAGCTGTTTTTT
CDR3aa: CASSFLAGGNTGELFF

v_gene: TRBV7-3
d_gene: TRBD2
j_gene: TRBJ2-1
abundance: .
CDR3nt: TGTGCCAGCAGCTCTTCACCTTCTAGCGGGACCTTCTTC
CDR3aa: CASSSSPSSGTFF

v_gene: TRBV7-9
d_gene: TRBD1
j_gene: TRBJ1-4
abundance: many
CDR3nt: TGTGCCAGCAGCCCTCATGGGACAGGGAATGAAAAACTGTTTTTT
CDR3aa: CASSPHGTGNEKLFF

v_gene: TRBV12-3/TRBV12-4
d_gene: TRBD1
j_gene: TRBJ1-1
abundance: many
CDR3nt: TGTGCCAGCACCTGGACAGGAAACACTGAAGCTTTCTTT
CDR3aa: CASTWTGNTEAFF

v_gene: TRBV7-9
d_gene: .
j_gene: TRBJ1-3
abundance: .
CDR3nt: TGCGCCAGCAGCTTATCAGGGAGAGGAGACACCATATATTTT
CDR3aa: CASSLSGRGDTIYF

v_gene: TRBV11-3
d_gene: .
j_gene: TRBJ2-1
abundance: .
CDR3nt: TGTGCCAGCAGCCCCCAAAGCTCCCACAATGAGCAGTTCTTC
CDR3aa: CASSPQSSHNEQFF

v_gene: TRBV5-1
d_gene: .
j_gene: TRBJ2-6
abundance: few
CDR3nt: TGCGCCAGCAGCTTGCAGGAATCCGGGGCCAACGTCCTGACTTTC
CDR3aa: CASSLQESGANVLTF

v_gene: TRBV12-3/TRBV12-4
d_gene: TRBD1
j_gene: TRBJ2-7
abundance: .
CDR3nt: TGTGCCAGCAGTTTAGGCAGGGGGAACTACGAGCAGTACTTC
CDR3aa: CASSLGRGNYEQYF

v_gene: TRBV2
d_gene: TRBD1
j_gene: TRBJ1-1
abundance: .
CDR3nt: TGTGCCAGCAGTGTTCCAGGGGGGATGAACACTGAAGCTTTCTTT
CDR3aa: CASSVPGGMNTEAFF

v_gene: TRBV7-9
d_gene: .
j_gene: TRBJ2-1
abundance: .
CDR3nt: TGTGCCAGCAGCCGGGGCGTTAAGAATGAGCAGTTCTTC
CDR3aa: CASSRGVKNEQFF

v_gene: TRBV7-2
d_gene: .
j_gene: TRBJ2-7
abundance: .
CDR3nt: TGTGCCAGCAGCTTAGACAGGGTGTTCTACGAGCAGTACTTC
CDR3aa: CASSLDRVFYEQYF

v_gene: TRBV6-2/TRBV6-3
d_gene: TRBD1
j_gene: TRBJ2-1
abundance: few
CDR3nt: TGTGCCAGCAGTTACGAGGGGGCCCCGGGAATGGGCTACAATGAGCAGTTCTTC
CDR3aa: CASSYEGAPGMGYNEQFF